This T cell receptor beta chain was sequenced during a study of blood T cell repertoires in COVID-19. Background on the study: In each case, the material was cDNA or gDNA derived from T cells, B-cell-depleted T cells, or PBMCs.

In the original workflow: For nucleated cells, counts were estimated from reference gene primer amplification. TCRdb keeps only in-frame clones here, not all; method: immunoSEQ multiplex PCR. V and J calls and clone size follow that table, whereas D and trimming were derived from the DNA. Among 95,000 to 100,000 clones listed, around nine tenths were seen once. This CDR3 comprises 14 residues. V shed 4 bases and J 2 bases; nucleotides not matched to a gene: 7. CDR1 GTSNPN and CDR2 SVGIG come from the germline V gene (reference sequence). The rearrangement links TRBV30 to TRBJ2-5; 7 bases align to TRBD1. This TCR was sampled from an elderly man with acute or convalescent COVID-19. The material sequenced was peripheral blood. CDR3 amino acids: CAWNRGEGQETQYF. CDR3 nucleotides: TGTGCCTGGAACAGGGGAGAAGGACAAGAGACCCAGTACTTC.